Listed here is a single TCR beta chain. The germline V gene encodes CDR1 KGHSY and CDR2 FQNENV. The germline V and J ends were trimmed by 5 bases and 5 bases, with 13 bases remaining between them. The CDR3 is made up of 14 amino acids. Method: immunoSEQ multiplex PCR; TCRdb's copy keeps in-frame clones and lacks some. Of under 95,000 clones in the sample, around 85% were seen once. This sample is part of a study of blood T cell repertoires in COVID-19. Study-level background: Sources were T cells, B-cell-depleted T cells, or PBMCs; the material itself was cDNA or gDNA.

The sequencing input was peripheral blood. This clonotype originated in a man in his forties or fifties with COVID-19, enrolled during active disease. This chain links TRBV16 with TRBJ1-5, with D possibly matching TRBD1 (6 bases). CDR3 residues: CASSNDRPDQPQHF. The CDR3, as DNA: TGTGCCAGCAGCAACGACAGGCCTGATCAGCCCCAGCATTTT.